This entry is about one T cell receptor beta chain. Sorted inputs of about 19,000 to 1,100,000 cells, with 10%, 30% or 50% RNA, yielded naive CD8 libraries. The V end was cut by 2 bases, the J end by 4 bases, with 10 bases between. The CDR3 runs 14 residues. The V gene's germline CDR1 is LNHDA and CDR2 SQIVND (reference sequence). The sample comes from a study of molecular identifiers for immune sequencing clone quantification. As for the study in general: Replicate experiments divided RNA from about 19,000 or 110,000 naive CD8 cells into five parts and sequenced four.

Library preparation followed earlier protocols using designated TCR primers. MiXCR, applied by TCRdb to the PCR reads, yields one record per CDR3 protein. The data contain about 640,000 distinct CDR3 sequences, just under 20% of them singletons. The chain carries TRBV19 and TRBJ2-3; tentative D call: TRBD2 (5 bases). The sample comprised naive CD8+ T cells from blood, with Jurkat cell RNA spiked in. Subset given: FACS-sorted CD8+CD4-CCR7+CD45RA+ naive T cells. This sequence originates from a human donor in good health. Some libraries in this study had Jurkat cell RNA spiked in. The CDR3, as DNA: TGTGCCAGTAGTATATTACTAGTTGCAGATACGCAGTATTTT. As protein: CASSILLVADTQYF.